This T cell receptor beta chain is drawn from a study of response to subunit inactivated influenza vaccine. This clonotype appeared a few times. Its matching antigen is unknown. The CDR3 consists of 15 residues. The germline V gene encodes CDR1 SGHTA and CDR2 FQGNSA. J was trimmed by 1 base and V by 0 bases; bases with no gene match: 1. Study results and limitations: Authors proposed each seasonal influenza vaccination draws in few new T cells.

TCRdb independently ran MiXCR on the RT-PCR reads; one entry per CDR3 protein. The sample shows about 650,000 distinct CDR3 sequences, 12% to 15% of them seen only once. Here the sequenced sample was PBMCs from blood, taken less than 15 days before vaccination. V and J are TRBV7-2 and TRBJ2-5; 8 nucleotides match TRBD2. This clonotype was obtained from a man in his fifties or sixties who received an inactivated influenza vaccine. CDR3 sequence reads: CASSLAAGGQETQYF. CDR3 coding DNA: TGTGCCAGCAGCTTAGCGGCGGGGGGCCAAGAGACCCAGTACTTC.